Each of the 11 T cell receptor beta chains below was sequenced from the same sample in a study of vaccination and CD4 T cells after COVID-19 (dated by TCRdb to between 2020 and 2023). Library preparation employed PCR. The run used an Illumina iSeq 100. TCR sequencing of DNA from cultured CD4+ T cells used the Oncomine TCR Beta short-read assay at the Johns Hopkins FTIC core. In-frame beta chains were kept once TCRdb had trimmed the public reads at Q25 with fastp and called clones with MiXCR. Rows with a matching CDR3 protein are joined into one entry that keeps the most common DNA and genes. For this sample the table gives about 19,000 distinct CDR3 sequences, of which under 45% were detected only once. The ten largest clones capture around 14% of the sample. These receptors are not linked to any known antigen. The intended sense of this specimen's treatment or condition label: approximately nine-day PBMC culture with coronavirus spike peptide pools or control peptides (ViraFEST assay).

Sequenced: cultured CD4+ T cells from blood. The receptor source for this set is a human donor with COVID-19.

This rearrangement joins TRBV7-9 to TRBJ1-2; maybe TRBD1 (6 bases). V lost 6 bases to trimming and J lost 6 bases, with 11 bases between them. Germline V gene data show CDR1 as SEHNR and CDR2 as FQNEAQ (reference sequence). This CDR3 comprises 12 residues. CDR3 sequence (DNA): TGTGCCAGCAGTAACAGGGAGCATGGCTACACCTTC. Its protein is CASSNREHGYTF.

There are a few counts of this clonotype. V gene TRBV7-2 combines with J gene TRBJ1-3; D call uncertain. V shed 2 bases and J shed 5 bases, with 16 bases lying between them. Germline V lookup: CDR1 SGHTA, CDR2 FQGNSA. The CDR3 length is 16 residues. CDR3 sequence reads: CASSLNSGGTRNTIYF. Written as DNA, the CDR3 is TGTGCCAGCAGCTTAAATTCAGGCGGAACGAGAAACACCATATATTTT.

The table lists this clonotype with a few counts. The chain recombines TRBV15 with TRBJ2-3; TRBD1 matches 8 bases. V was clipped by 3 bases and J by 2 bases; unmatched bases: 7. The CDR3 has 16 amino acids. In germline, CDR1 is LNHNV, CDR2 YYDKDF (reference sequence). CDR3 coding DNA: TGTGCCACCAGCAGGGCGGACAGGGCTTTCACAGATACGCAGTATTTT. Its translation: CATSRADRAFTDTQYF.

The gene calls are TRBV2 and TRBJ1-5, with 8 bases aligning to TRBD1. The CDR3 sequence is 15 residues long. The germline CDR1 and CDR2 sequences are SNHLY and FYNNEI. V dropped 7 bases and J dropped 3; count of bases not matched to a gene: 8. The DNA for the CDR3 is TGTGCCAGCAAAGGGACAGGCGCTAACAATCAGCCCCAGCATTTT. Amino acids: CASKGTGANNQPQHF. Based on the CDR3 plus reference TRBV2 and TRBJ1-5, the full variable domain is EPEVTQTPSHQVTQMGQEVILRCVPISNHLYFYWYRQILGQKVEFLVSFYNNEISEKSEIFDDQFSVERPDGSNFTLKIRSTKLEDSAMYFCASKGTGANNQPQHFGDGTRLSIL.

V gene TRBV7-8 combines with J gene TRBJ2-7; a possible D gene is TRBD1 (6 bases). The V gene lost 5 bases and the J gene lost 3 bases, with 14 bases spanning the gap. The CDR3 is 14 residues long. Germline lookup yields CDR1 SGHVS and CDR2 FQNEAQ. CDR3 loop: CASSGYRVIYEQYF. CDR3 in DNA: TGTGCCAGCAGCGGATACAGGGTTATCTACGAGCAGTACTTC.

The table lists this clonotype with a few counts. DNA for the CDR3: TGTGCCGCAAAGGACACTGAAGCTTTCTTT. Translation gives CAAKDTEAFF. The V gene is TRBV28, the J gene TRBJ1-1, with unresolved D. The germline gives CDR1 MDHEN, CDR2 SYDVKM. This CDR3 has 10 amino acids. V gave up 11 bases and J gave up 3 bases, with 7 bases separating them.

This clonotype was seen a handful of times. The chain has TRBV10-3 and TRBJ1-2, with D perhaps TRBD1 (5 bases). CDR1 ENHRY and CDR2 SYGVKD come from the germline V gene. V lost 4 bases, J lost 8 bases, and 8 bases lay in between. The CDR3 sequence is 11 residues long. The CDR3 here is CAISGGAGYTF. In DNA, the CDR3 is TGTGCCATCAGTGGAGGGGCCGGCTACACCTTC.

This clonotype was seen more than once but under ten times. Here the CDR3 reads CASSLGGRENQPQHF. CDR3 DNA: TGTGCCAGCAGCTTAGGGGGCAGGGAAAATCAGCCCCAGCATTTT. J is TRBJ1-5 and V is TRBV7-9; D is possibly TRBD1 (5 bases). With 1 base removed from V and 4 bases from J, the gap between germline ends came to 11 bases. Germline loops: CDR1 SEHNR, CDR2 FQNEAQ (reference sequence). CDR3 length: 15 residues.

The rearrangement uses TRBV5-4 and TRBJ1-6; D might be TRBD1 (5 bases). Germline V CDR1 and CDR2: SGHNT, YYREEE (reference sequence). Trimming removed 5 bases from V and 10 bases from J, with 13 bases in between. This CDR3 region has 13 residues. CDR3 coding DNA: TGTGCCAGCAGGCGGGACTTCGACTCACCCCTCCACTTT. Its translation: CASRRDFDSPLHF.

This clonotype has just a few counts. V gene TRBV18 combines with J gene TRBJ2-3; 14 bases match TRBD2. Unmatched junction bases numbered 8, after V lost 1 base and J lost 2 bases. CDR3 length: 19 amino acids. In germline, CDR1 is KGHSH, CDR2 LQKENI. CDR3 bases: TGTGCCAGCTCACCACTGACTAGCGGGGGGGCCAGCTCCACAGATACGCAGTATTTT. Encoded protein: CASSPLTSGGASSTDTQYF.

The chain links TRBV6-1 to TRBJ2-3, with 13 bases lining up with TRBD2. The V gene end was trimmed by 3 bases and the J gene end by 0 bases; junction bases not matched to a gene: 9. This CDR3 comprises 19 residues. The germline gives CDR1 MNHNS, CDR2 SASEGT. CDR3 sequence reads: CASSETSGGSYRSTDTQYF. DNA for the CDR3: TGTGCCAGCAGTGAGACTAGCGGGGGGTCCTATCGTAGCACAGATACGCAGTATTTT.